The 20 T cell receptor beta chains given below trace back to one sample, sequenced in a study of T cells in Graves' hyperthyroidism and ophthalmopathy. Using RNA transcripts as the source, TCR beta CDR3 regions were amplified. The HTBI primer set drove a first-round RT-PCR of the TCR CDR3. Using its own MiXCR run on the multiplex PCR reads, TCRdb lists one record per CDR3 protein. In the table there are 560,000 or so distinct CDR3 sequences, roughly 21% of which are singletons. Material for sequencing was blood. Receptors were obtained from a man aged 35-49 years with Graves' ophthalmopathy.

This clonotype was recorded many times. The rearrangement joins TRBV3-1 to TRBJ1-5, with D possibly being TRBD1 (5 bases). Germline CDR1 and CDR2: LGHDT and YNNKEL (reference sequence). CDR3 length equals 15 residues. The V and J ends lost 0 bases and 5 bases respectively, with 11 bases between them. CDR3 in amino acids: CASSQDLGLHQPQHF. DNA for the CDR3: TGTGCCAGCAGCCAAGATTTGGGACTCCATCAGCCCCAGCATTTT.

This clonotype was counted only a few times. The CDR3 sequence is CASSLHRELGGEQYF. CDR3 bases: TGTGCCAGCAGTTTACACAGGGAGTTGGGCGGCGAGCAGTACTTC. This rearrangement joins TRBV12-3 or TRBV12-4 to TRBJ2-7, with D tentatively TRBD1 (6 bases). V shed 2 bases and J shed 6 bases, with 17 bases lying between them. This CDR3 spans 15 amino acids.

This clonotype has ten or more counts. This CDR3 reads CASSQGGLTNEQFF. Written as DNA, the CDR3 is TGTGCCAGCAGCCAAGGGGGACTCACTAATGAGCAGTTCTTC. The V and J genes are TRBV28 and TRBJ2-1; D may be TRBD1 or TRBD2 (6 bases each). This CDR3 is 14 amino acids long. Trimming pared 6 bases from V and 7 bases from J, leaving 16 bases between. Germline V CDR1 and CDR2: MDHEN, SYDVKM.

This clonotype was counted between two and nine times. V and J are TRBV7-6 and TRBJ1-3, with TRBD1 matching 8 bases. Per the germline V gene, CDR1 is SGHVS and CDR2 is FNYEAQ. CDR3 length: 15 amino acids. Trimming removed 1 base from V and 4 bases from J; junction bases left unmatched: 3. This CDR3 reads CASSLGTGFGNTIYF. CDR3 nucleotides: TGTGCCAGCAGCTTAGGGACAGGGTTCGGAAACACCATATATTTT.

At least ten counts were recorded for this clonotype. One end of the junction does not line up with germline, which may come from a read error. This rearrangement joins TRBV5-1 to TRBJ2-3; TRBD2 agrees at 13 bases. Germline CDR1 SGHRS, CDR2 YFSETQ. The CDR3 runs 14 residues. CDR3 protein: CASSLGLAGDTQYF. The CDR3 DNA is TGTGCCAGCAGTTTGGGACTAGCGGGGGATACGCAGTATTTT. The entire variable domain, with the rest obtained from reference TRBV5-1 and TRBJ2-3, is as follows: KAGVTQTPRYLIKTRGQQVTLSCSPISGHRSVSWYQQTPGQGLQFLFEYFSETQRNKGNFPGRFSGRQFSNSRSEMNVSTLELGDSALYLCASSLGLAGDTQYFGPGTRLTVL.

This clonotype has more than one count but fewer than ten. The V gene is TRBV6-2 or TRBV6-3, the J gene TRBJ2-5; D is uncertain. The CDR3 totals 13 residues. V gave up 1 base and J gave up 5 bases, with 8 bases separating them. Germline assignment: CDR1 MNHEY and CDR2 SVGEGT. CDR3 coding DNA: TGTGCCAGCAGTTACTTGCTCCGGGAGACCCAGTACTTC. Translation: CASSYLLRETQYF.

V is TRBV6-1 and J is TRBJ2-1, with D possibly matching TRBD2 (5 bases). The CDR3 has 16 residues. Trimming took 8 bases from V and 9 from J, leaving 26 bases between them. CDR1 is MNHNS and CDR2 is SASEGT in the germline V gene. The CDR3 region has the DNA TGTGCCAGCCTTTCCTTGGGGAGAGCCGCAGTAGGTGAGCAGTTCTTC. Encoded protein: CASLSLGRAAVGEQFF.

This clonotype showed up many times. The gene calls are TRBV6-1 and TRBJ1-2; D might be TRBD1 (6 bases). This CDR3 contains 13 residues. Trimming left V 5 bases short and J 8 bases short, with 15 bases between. In germline, CDR1 is MNHNS, CDR2 SASEGT. CDR3 amino acids: CASSPRDTGGYTF. Here the CDR3 DNA reads TGTGCCAGCAGTCCCCGGGACACGGGCGGCTACACCTTC.

In its sample, this clonotype was seen many times. The V and J genes are TRBV2 and TRBJ1-4; D is unresolved. Per the germline V gene, CDR1 is SNHLY and CDR2 is FYNNEI. This CDR3 has 13 amino acids. Trimming removed 7 bases at V and 4 bases at J, with 10 bases between. For the CDR3, the DNA is TGTGCCAGCAACATCGACGGTAATGAAAAACTGTTTTTT. The encoded protein is CASNIDGNEKLFF. Full variable domain (remainder filled in from reference TRBV2 and TRBJ1-4): EPEVTQTPSHQVTQMGQEVILRCVPISNHLYFYWYRQILGQKVEFLVSFYNNEISEKSEIFDDQFSVERPDGSNFTLKIRSTKLEDSAMYFCASNIDGNEKLFFGSGTQLSVL.

This clonotype was observed many times. The chain employs TRBV27 and TRBJ2-5; TRBD2 matches 7 bases. Germline V CDR1 and CDR2: MNHEY, SMNVEV (reference sequence). J lost 4 bases, V lost 7 bases, and 3 bases had no gene match. The CDR3 spans 12 residues. CDR3 bases: TGTGCCAGCAAAGGCGGGAGAGAGACCCAGTACTTC. As protein: CASKGGRETQYF.

This chain joins TRBV10-3 and TRBJ1-5; 11 bases map to TRBD1. This CDR3 is built from 16 residues. Trimming cost V 0 bases and J 7 bases; bases outside gene matches: 5. CDR1 is ENHRY and CDR2 is SYGVKD in the germline V gene. This CDR3 is CAISESRTGGGQPQHF. The CDR3 region has the DNA TGTGCCATCAGTGAGTCGAGGACAGGGGGCGGGCAGCCCCAGCATTTT.

This chain connects TRBV30 to TRBJ1-1; D perhaps matches TRBD1 (6 bases). The CDR3 loop spans 13 amino acids. Trimming cost V 2 bases and J 5 bases, with 12 bases left between them. Looked up from germline, CDR1 is GTSNPN and CDR2 is SVGIG (reference sequence). CDR3 in amino acids: CAWSKGGRTEAFF. CDR3 nucleotide sequence: TGTGCCTGGAGTAAAGGGGGAAGGACTGAAGCTTTCTTT.

The sample holds a few counts of this clonotype. The V call is TRBV27, the J call TRBJ2-1; 12 nucleotides line up with TRBD2. J gave up 5 bases and V 6 bases, and 2 bases lay outside the gene matches. Germline V lookup: CDR1 MNHEY, CDR2 SMNVEV (reference sequence). The CDR3 has 14 residues. The CDR3 region has the DNA TGTGCCAGCAGCCTAGCGGGAGGGGACAATGAGCAGTTCTTC. Encoded protein: CASSLAGGDNEQFF.

In this sample, this clonotype turned up many times. The V and J genes are TRBV11-2 and TRBJ1-1; D is ambiguous. The CDR3 length is 14 residues. The germline V and J ends were trimmed by 6 bases and 1 base, with 12 bases remaining between them. From germline, CDR1 is SGHAT and CDR2 FQNNGV. The CDR3 loop reads CASRPGVWNTEAFF. The CDR3 DNA sequence: TGTGCCAGCAGACCAGGAGTGTGGAACACTGAAGCTTTCTTT.

This clonotype was observed a few times. The rearrangement links TRBV12-5 to TRBJ2-2; 8 bases match TRBD1. CDR3 size: 16 residues. J was trimmed by 1 base and V by 0 bases; bases with no gene match: 1. Germline lookup yields CDR1 LGHNT and CDR2 FRNRAP. The CDR3: CASGLVQGGNTGELFF. DNA for the CDR3: TGTGCTAGTGGTTTGGTACAGGGGGGGAACACCGGGGAGCTGTTTTTT.

Comment on this clonotype: A much larger clone lies a single base off, so this may be a read error. The rearrangement links TRBV10-3 to TRBJ2-7, with D possibly matching TRBD1 (5 bases). Trimming took 7 bases from V and 6 from J, leaving 16 bases between them. The CDR3 consists of 13 residues. Germline V gives CDR1 ENHRY, CDR2 SYGVKD. CDR3 DNA sequence: TGTGCCATCAAGACAGAACAAACCTCCGAGCAGTACTTC. The encoded protein is CAIKTEQTSEQYF.

This clonotype was found a few times. This chain links TRBV6-1 with TRBJ1-6; D unclear. Germline V gene lookup returns CDR1 MNHNS and CDR2 SASEGT. The CDR3 totals 14 residues. V lost 10 bases, J lost 2 bases, and 12 bases lay in between. CDR3 DNA: TGTGCCATCTACGACCCGCCCTATAATTCACCCCTCCACTTT. Amino acid sequence: CAIYDPPYNSPLHF.

This clonotype came up a few times. CDR3 sequence: CATSPGMTGAETQYF. The CDR3 nucleotides are TGTGCCACCAGTCCGGGAATGACGGGGGCAGAGACCCAGTACTTC. This chain links TRBV24-1 with TRBJ2-5, with D possibly being TRBD1 or TRBD2 (6 bases each). The CDR3 contains 15 residues. Germline values: CDR1 KGHDR, CDR2 SFDVKD. The V gene lost 6 bases and the J gene lost 4 bases, with 17 bases spanning the gap.

The chain carries TRBV5-1 and TRBJ2-3; D is perhaps TRBD1 (6 bases). Looked up from germline, CDR1 is SGHRS and CDR2 is YFSETQ. V gave up 4 bases and J gave up 3 bases, with 12 bases separating them. This CDR3 is 14 amino acids long. The CDR3 reads CASSRETGTDTQYF. The CDR3 nucleotides are TGCGCCAGCAGCCGAGAAACAGGGACAGATACGCAGTATTTT.

This chain connects TRBV10-3 to TRBJ2-1, with 11 bases that match TRBD2. This CDR3 is 14 amino acids long. Germline V CDR1 and CDR2: ENHRY, SYGVKD. The trim removed 6 bases at V and 7 bases at J, leaving 5 bases unmatched. The CDR3 protein is CAISELAGDNEQFF. The CDR3 region has the DNA TGTGCCATCAGCGAACTAGCGGGAGATAATGAGCAGTTCTTC.